This T cell receptor (beta chain) was obtained from a study of cytomegalovirus exposure and HLA in healthy donors. Study-level results: Confirmation was obtained in vitro that a few CMV-associated chains are specific for CMV antigens. Researchers catalogued about 150 TCR beta chains as cytomegalovirus-associated.

Measured with immunoSEQ multiplex PCR; TCRdb has only the in-frame clones, and not every one. The table has some 130,000 clones, 70% to 85% seen once. Separation from the roughly 670-subject first cohort characterized the roughly 120-subject validation cohort, to which the donors belonged. Germline values: CDR1 LGHNA, CDR2 YNFKEQ. The CDR3 contains 19 residues. Regarding this clone: What it binds is not known. A read error may account for a junction end that differs from germline.

Sequencing was carried out using PBMCs. V and J are TRBV4-2 and TRBJ2-5; 10 nucleotides line up with TRBD1. This sequence originates from a man aged 25-45 years in good health and CMV-seropositive. This chain's CDR3 is CASSQDKGTGDGDQETQYF. The CDR3 DNA sequence: TGTGCCAGCAGCCAAGATAAAGGGACAGGGGATGGGGACCAGGAGACCCAGTACTTC.